This section outlines one T cell receptor (beta chain) sequence together with its context. Sequencing was performed with immunoSEQ multiplex PCR; in TCRdb, only in-frame clones are kept and a portion is missing. This sample has 220,000 or so clones, with around 81% found just once. The record originates from a study of blood T cell repertoires in COVID-19. Study context: The United States, Italy and Spain provided the acute and convalescent COVID-19 samples.

The sequenced material came from peripheral blood. This receptor was obtained from a woman aged 55-75 years with acute or convalescent COVID-19.

This CDR3 reads CASSYSGLALTDTQYF. Written as DNA, the CDR3 is TGTGCCAGCAGTTACTCGGGACTAGCCCTCACAGATACGCAGTATTTT. The chain uses TRBV6-5 and TRBJ2-3; 9 positions agree with TRBD2. The junction had 3 bases not matched to a gene; V was cut back by 0 bases and J by 2 bases. The CDR3 totals 16 residues. Germline lookup yields CDR1 MNHEY and CDR2 SVGAGI.